This TCR beta chain was obtained from a study of cytomegalovirus exposure and HLA in healthy donors. Whole-study context: Within the Caucasian-associated ancestry cluster were 81% of the approximately 390 genotyped donors.

Germline V CDR1 and CDR2: MNHEY, SVGAGI. With V trimmed by 6 bases and J by 5 bases, 6 bases remained unmatched. CDR3 length: 15 residues. General study results and limits: Researchers reported in a later analysis that a missense DCLRE1C variant was tied to TCR beta V- and J-gene trimming.

The PCR made use of 60 Vbeta and 13 Jbeta primers. Sequenced by immunoSEQ multiplex PCR; TCRdb stores in-frame clones only, minus some. Of 150,000 to 200,000 clones listed, around 84% are singletons. As to this clone: Its matching antigen is unknown.

The TCR originated in a woman aged 18-29 years in good health and CMV-seronegative. The sample was PBMCs. This chain connects TRBV6-5 to TRBJ2-1, with TRBD2 matching 11 bases. CDR3 loop: CASRPRLAGHNEQFF. As DNA, the CDR3 is TGTGCCAGCAGGCCGCGACTAGCGGGACACAATGAGCAGTTCTTC.